This T cell receptor beta chain was sequenced during a study of T cells in narcolepsy. Study summary: Patients with NT1 or NT2 and healthy control donors were enrolled.

The CDR3 is 17 amino acids. CDR1 is SGHVS and CDR2 is FNYEAQ in the germline V gene. Unmatched junction bases numbered 6, after V lost 0 bases and J lost 2 bases. Sequencing used immunoSEQ multiplex PCR; TCRdb keeps in-frame clones, though not all of them. The profile shows 35,000 to 40,000 clones, roughly 84% of them singletons. Comments on this clone: Its cognate antigen is unknown.

Study-wide findings and caveats: In some patient and control memory CD4+ samples, autoreactive clones were absent. Reportedly, autoreactive clonotypes were serially detected in patients' blood but not controls'. HCRT-specific and TRIB2-specific autoreactive clonotypes appeared among same-patient CSF and blood CD4+ clonotypes.

The receptor was isolated from a human donor with narcolepsy. Material for sequencing was CD45RA- memory CD4+ T cells from PBMCs. The chain couples TRBV7-6 to TRBJ2-4, with 8 bases matching TRBD2. DNA for the CDR3: TGTGCCAGCAGCTTAGCGATGGCGGGGGGTTCCAAAAACATTCAGTACTTC. Amino acids: CASSLAMAGGSKNIQYF.